A selection of T cell receptor beta chains follows, all from one sample in a study of cytomegalovirus exposure and HLA in healthy donors. Libraries were prepared by immunoSEQ multiplex PCR; TCRdb keeps only in-frame clonotypes and omits some of them. The repertoire holds 60,000 to 90,000 clones, less than 95% seen once, with roughly 0.6% in the top ten. The sample was PBMCs. These receptors originate from a woman aged 18-29 years in good health and CMV-seronegative. Each CDR3 is given with its conserved first and last residue. A D gene is named only where the DNA matches it firmly. The size of a clone is reported for some rows only, either as once, few or many, or as a class for expanded clones.

j_call,v_call,clone_size,cdr3_length,d_call,cdr3_nt,cdr3_aa
TRBJ2-1,TRBV11-3,once,13,NA,TGTGCCAGCAGCCGCCGGCCCACGGGTGAGCAGTTCTTC,CASSRRPTGEQFF
TRBJ1-4,TRBV5-1,NA,15,NA,TGCGCCAGCACCACAGGGTCCCAAACTAATGAAAAACTGTTTTTT,CASTTGSQTNEKLFF
TRBJ1-1,TRBV19,NA,15,TRBD1,TGTGCCAGTAGTATTTCAGGAGGGGGCGGGACTGAAGCTTTCTTT,CASSISGGGGTEAFF
TRBJ2-6,TRBV7-3,once,15,NA,TGTGCCAGCAGCCTCGGTGGCTCTGGGGCCAACGTCCTGACTTTC,CASSLGGSGANVLTF
TRBJ2-1,TRBV7-9,NA,16,TRBD2,TGTGCCAGCAGCTTCGTACCGGGACTAGCGCCCAATGAGCAGTTCTTC,CASSFVPGLAPNEQFF
TRBJ2-3,TRBV5-1,NA,16,TRBD1,TGCGCCAGCAGCAACAGGGGTTTCGGGGGCACAGATACGCAGTATTTT,CASSNRGFGGTDTQYF
TRBJ1-2,TRBV2,NA,13,NA,TGTGCCAGCAGTGAGTCCCCGAGCTATGGCTACACCTTC,CASSESPSYGYTF
TRBJ2-5,TRBV9,NA,13,TRBD1,TGTGCCAGCAGCGGACAGGGCGGGGAGACCCAGTACTTC,CASSGQGGETQYF
TRBJ1-5,TRBV2,few,12,TRBD1,TGTGCCAGCGGGGGACAGACCCCGCTCCAGCATTTT,CASGGQTPLQHF
TRBJ1-2,TRBV9,few,17,NA,TGTGCCAGCAGCGTGGGCCAGGGGCGGATCGGTGAAGGTGGCTACACCTTC,CASSVGQGRIGEGGYTF
TRBJ2-6,TRBV28,NA,15,TRBD1,TGTGCCAGCAGGACAGGGGAGGCTGGGGCCAACGTCCTGACTTTC,CASRTGEAGANVLTF
TRBJ2-7,TRBV2,NA,14,TRBD1,TGTGCCAGCAGAAGGGACAGGGGTGAGGACGAGCAGTACTTC,CASRRDRGEDEQYF
TRBJ2-1,TRBV2,NA,15,NA,TGTGCCAGCAGGGGCGTAAGTGGACGAGGGAATGAGCAGTTCTTC,CASRGVSGRGNEQFF
TRBJ1-4,TRBV7-8,NA,16,NA,TGTGCCAGCAGCTTAACAAGGAGGGCAACTAATGAAAAACTGTTTTTT,CASSLTRRATNEKLFF
TRBJ1-3,TRBV7-2,NA,15,NA,TGTGCCAGCAAGCCCGGAGGACGCTCTGGAAACACCATATATTTT,CASKPGGRSGNTIYF
TRBJ1-2,TRBV7-9,NA,13,NA,TGTGCCAGCAGCCATTCGGGGGACTATGGCTACACCTTC,CASSHSGDYGYTF
TRBJ1-5,TRBV19,NA,14,TRBD1,TGTGCCACGGACAGGGCTTATAGCAATCAGCCCCAGCATTTT,CATDRAYSNQPQHF
TRBJ1-1,TRBV28,NA,12,NA,TGTGCCAGCAAGGCAGGGCGGACTGAAGCTTTCTTT,CASKAGRTEAFF